The 21 T cell receptor beta chains below were found in one sample sequenced in a study of beta chain features in type 1 diabetes (dated by TCRdb to the late 2010s). Libraries were built with the immunoSEQ multiplex PCR assay. The entire isolated RNA was reverse transcribed using the High Capacity cDNA Reverse Transcription Kit, and thus expressed TCRB transcripts were sequenced. TCRdb re-hosts the immuneACCESS table, in-frame sequences only. Its copies lack some clones; in the studies checked, an unresolved V gene accounts for under half of them, and the cause for the rest is not known. For this sample the table gives around 450,000 clones, of which about an eighth were detected only once. In total, the top ten clones hold roughly 0.046% of the sample. The sample comprised naive CD4+ T cells from blood. The sample's cell subset or site, from its label and the paper: true naive CD4+ T cells. The receptor source for this set is a woman aged 18-30 years in good health.

This clone was detected only a few times. The chain links TRBV10-2 to TRBJ1-4; the D gene is possibly TRBD1 (5 bases). In germline, CDR1 is WSHSY, CDR2 SAAADI. V dropped 7 bases and J dropped 5 bases, with 8 bases sitting between them. The CDR3 spans 12 residues. The CDR3: CASTRQNEKLFF. The CDR3 coding sequence is TGCGCCAGCACCCGACAGAATGAAAAACTGTTTTTT.

This clone occurred a few times. The junction departs from germline at one end; a sequencing error may be responsible. The chain has TRBV7-7 and TRBJ2-5; tentatively, D is TRBD2 (5 bases). This CDR3 is built from 13 residues. Per germline, CDR1 SSHAT and CDR2 FNYEAQ (reference sequence). This chain's CDR3 is CASSLALGSPQYF. The CDR3, as DNA: TGTGCTAGCAGCTTAGCGCTGGGGTCGCCCCAGTACTTC.

This rearrangement joins TRBV6-1 to TRBJ2-1; no reliable D call. CDR3 length equals 11 residues. CDR1 and CDR2 from the germline V gene are MNHNS and SASEGT. Trimming shortened V by 6 bases and J by 9 bases, and 9 bases separated the two germline ends. The CDR3 spells CASSVSGEQFF. CDR3 nucleotide sequence: TGTGCCAGCAGCGTCAGTGGTGAGCAGTTCTTC.

The chain's CDR3 is CASSYQGAQGYTF. The CDR3 DNA is TGTGCCAGCAGCTATCAGGGGGCGCAAGGCTACACCTTC. The chain couples TRBV7-9 to TRBJ1-2; 8 bases agree with TRBD1. V trimming: 4 bases; J trimming: 8 bases; junction bases outside the gene matches: 6. The CDR3 totals 13 residues. CDR1 and CDR2 (germline): SEHNR, FQNEAQ (reference sequence).

This clone appeared a few times. The chain couples TRBV7-2 to TRBJ2-7; the D is unclear. The CDR3 totals 14 residues. V was clipped by 5 bases and J by 2 bases, with 13 bases between them. The V gene's germline CDR1 is SGHTA and CDR2 FQGNSA. CDR3 bases: TGTGCCAGCAGCCCGATGACTGTTACCTACGAGCAGTACTTC. It encodes CASSPMTVTYEQYF.

This clone came up a few times. The chain is built from TRBV2 and TRBJ2-1; 8 bases are shared with TRBD2. V was clipped by 6 bases and J by 5 bases; unmatched bases: 12. There are 16 residues in the CDR3. Germline V gene lookup returns CDR1 SNHLY and CDR2 FYNNEI. CDR3: CASSRPTSGRHNEQFF. CDR3 bases: TGTGCCAGCAGCCGCCCCACTAGCGGTCGGCACAATGAGCAGTTCTTC.

This clone was observed a handful of times. The chain is built from TRBV28 and TRBJ2-7; D is possibly TRBD1 or TRBD2 (6 bases each). With 7 bases removed from V and 6 bases from J, the gap between germline ends came to 19 bases. From germline, CDR1 is MDHEN and CDR2 SYDVKM. The CDR3 extends over 14 amino acids. CDR3 protein: CASMGADGGAEQYV. The CDR3 bases are TGTGCCAGCATGGGAGCGGACGGGGGCGCCGAGCAGTACGTC.

The chain couples TRBV7-2 to TRBJ2-1; D unclear. This CDR3 comprises 15 residues. V was clipped by 1 base and J by 0 bases, with 7 bases between them. The V gene's germline CDR1 is SGHTA and CDR2 FQGNSA. The CDR3 DNA follows: TGTGCCAGCAGCTTAGGATCCCGCTCCTACAATGAGCAGTTCTTC. As protein: CASSLGSRSYNEQFF.

The J gene is TRBJ2-3, the V gene TRBV4-3; D remains unclear. Trimming removed 1 base from V and 6 bases from J, with 14 bases in between. This CDR3 has 15 residues. Per the germline V gene, CDR1 is LGHNA and CDR2 is YSLEER. The CDR3 loop reads CASSQVGPLHDTQYF. The CDR3 DNA reads TGCGCCAGCAGCCAAGTAGGGCCGCTTCATGATACGCAGTATTTT.

In this sample, this clone turned up a few times. This chain connects TRBV7-9 to TRBJ2-5; D possibly corresponds to TRBD2 (5 bases). CDR1 is SEHNR, CDR2 FQNEAQ, per germline (reference sequence). The CDR3 is 16 residues long. The V end was cut by 2 bases, the J end by 5 bases, with 18 bases between. The CDR3, as DNA: TGTGCCAGCAGCTTAAATGGCGCCGGGATGCCGGAGACCCAGTACTTC. This gives the protein CASSLNGAGMPETQYF.

The chain employs TRBV4-2 and TRBJ2-7; D gene unclear. Germline V gives CDR1 LGHNA, CDR2 YNFKEQ. V was trimmed by 2 bases and J by 0 bases, leaving 5 bases between them. This CDR3 spans 13 amino acids. CDR3 residues: CASSQLGSYEQYF. The CDR3 nucleotides read TGTGCCAGCAGCCAACTCGGCTCCTACGAGCAGTACTTC.

This clone was observed a few times. The chain uses TRBV28 and TRBJ1-1, with a weak D call TRBD1 (5 bases). Germline loops: CDR1 MDHEN, CDR2 SYDVKM. CDR3 length equals 13 residues. The germline V and J ends were trimmed by 3 bases and 6 bases, with 11 bases remaining between them. In DNA, the CDR3 is TGTGCCAGCAGTTTGGAGGGGAGGGCTGAAGCTTTCTTT. It encodes CASSLEGRAEAFF.

This clone was picked up a small number of times. The CDR3 is CASSNVTYPNTEAFF. The CDR3, as DNA: TGTGCCAGCAGCAACGTGACGTACCCGAACACTGAAGCTTTCTTT. V gene TRBV21-1 combines with J gene TRBJ1-1. TRBV21-1 is a pseudogene. This CDR3 spans 15 amino acids.

This clone was detected a few times. The chain links TRBV27 to TRBJ2-7, with D uncertain. The CDR3 spans 13 residues. Trimming left V 3 bases short and J 7 bases short, with 13 bases between. From germline, CDR1 is MNHEY and CDR2 SMNVEV (reference sequence). Written as DNA, the CDR3 is TGTGCCAGCAGTTTCTCTCCCCTAGGGGAGCAGTACTTC. Translating it yields CASSFSPLGEQYF.

This clone was counted only a few times. This chain links TRBV7-9 with TRBJ1-4; D perhaps matches TRBD1 (5 bases). The CDR3 length is 15 residues. The germline CDR1 and CDR2 sequences are SEHNR and FQNEAQ (reference sequence). Trimming removed 1 base at V and 12 bases at J, with 18 bases between. CDR3 residues: CASSLVSGSEGQLFF. CDR3 bases: TGTGCCAGCAGCTTAGTATCAGGATCGGAGGGACAACTGTTTTTT.

This clone was seen more than once but under ten times. CDR3 nucleotide sequence: TGCGCCAGCACCCCTACTTTGGGGGACAGGGGGAAAAAGCTCGGCTACGAGCAGTACGTC. This codes for CASTPTLGDRGKKLGYEQYV. This chain connects TRBV23-1 to TRBJ2-7, with 11 bases that match TRBD1. TRBV23-1 is an ORF for which the function is uncertain. After removal of 7 bases from V and 3 bases from J, the junction contained 23 bases not matched to a gene. CDR3 length: 20 residues.

In its sample, this clone was seen a few times. The chain links TRBV19 to TRBJ2-7, with D perhaps assigned TRBD1 or TRBD2 (5 bases each). The germline V and J ends were trimmed by 3 bases and 9 bases, with 12 bases remaining between them. The germline CDR1 and CDR2 sequences are LNHDA and SQIVND (reference sequence). This CDR3 comprises 12 residues. The CDR3 region has the DNA TGTGCCAGTAGTATGTGGGGGTCGGTGCAGTACTTC. The encoded protein is CASSMWGSVQYF.

This clone was recorded a few times. The chain carries TRBV4-2 and TRBJ2-2, with a tentative D call TRBD1 (6 bases). V gave up 2 bases and J gave up 4 bases, with 14 bases separating them. The CDR3 spans 16 residues. Germline lookup yields CDR1 LGHNA and CDR2 YNFKEQ. Written as DNA, the CDR3 is TGTGCCAGCAGCCAAACCACAGGGAGCAGCACCGGGGAGCTGTTTTTT. Residues: CASSQTTGSSTGELFF.

This clone has a handful of counts. The chain links TRBV2 to TRBJ1-1, with D maybe TRBD1 (6 bases). This CDR3 is built from 11 residues. CDR1 and CDR2 from the germline V gene are SNHLY and FYNNEI. Trimming took off 6 bases at V and 8 bases at J, with 10 bases between the two ends. The CDR3: CASSYRVEAFF. As DNA, the CDR3 is TGTGCCAGCAGCTACAGGGTGGAAGCTTTCTTT.

As regards this clone: The germline gene is not matched at one end of the junction; a read error may be the cause. The V call is TRBV6-5, the J call TRBJ2-4; D not certain. The CDR3 is made up of 10 amino acids. CDR1 MNHEY and CDR2 SVGAGI come from the germline V gene. The CDR3 reads CASSYSIWDF. CDR3 nucleotides: TGTGCCAGCAGTTACTCGATTTGGGACTTC.

The chain has TRBV2 and TRBJ2-1; TRBD1 agrees at 9 bases. The CDR3 sequence is 15 residues long. Germline V gene sequence: CDR1 SNHLY, CDR2 FYNNEI. V dropped 5 bases and J dropped 2; count of bases not matched to a gene: 4. The CDR3: CASSPQGATYNEQFF. In nucleotides, the CDR3 is TGTGCCAGCAGTCCACAGGGGGCCACCTACAATGAGCAGTTCTTC. The complete variable domain, with remaining parts taken from reference TRBV2 and TRBJ2-1, reads EPEVTQTPSHQVTQMGQEVILRCVPISNHLYFYWYRQILGQKVEFLVSFYNNEISEKSEIFDDQFSVERPDGSNFTLKIRSTKLEDSAMYFCASSPQGATYNEQFFGPGTRLTVL.